This TCR beta chain was sequenced for a study of cytomegalovirus exposure and HLA in healthy donors. About this clone itself: The antigen is undetermined.

Germline CDR1 and CDR2: SEHNR and FQNEAQ (reference sequence). V gave up 5 bases and J gave up 8 bases; unmatched junction bases: 9. The CDR3 contains 15 residues. The study, taken as a whole, reports: Reports showed the classifier diagnosing cytomegalovirus status with high specificity and sensitivity. Three chains linked to CMV were shown in vitro to be specific for CMV antigens.

Profiled with immunoSEQ multiplex PCR; TCRdb holds only in-frame clones, not every one. The repertoire holds 45,000 to 70,000 clones, with over 85% as singletons. The chain is built from TRBV7-9 and TRBJ2-1; 10 positions match TRBD1. The sequenced sample consisted of PBMCs. The TCR sequence derives from a young man in good health and CMV-seronegative. The CDR3 is CASSRTGQGGDEQFF. The CDR3 DNA sequence: TGTGCCAGCAGCCGGACCGGACAGGGGGGGGATGAGCAGTTCTTC.